Listed here are 10 T cell receptor beta chains from one sample, sequenced in a study of blood T cell repertoires in COVID-19. Measured with immunoSEQ multiplex PCR; TCRdb has only the in-frame clones, and not every one. The data show 110,000 or so clones, with approximately 90% seen just once and approximately 19% held by the top ten. The specimen was peripheral blood. The source is a human donor with acute or convalescent COVID-19. The donor label of this sample is uncertain.

This clone has more than one count but fewer than ten. This chain connects TRBV19 to TRBJ1-2, with D possibly being TRBD1 (5 bases). The V gene lost 6 bases and the J gene lost 6 bases, with 17 bases spanning the gap. Germline CDR1 LNHDA, CDR2 SQIVND (reference sequence). The CDR3 runs 14 residues. CDR3 sequence reads: CASRTMGREDGYTF. CDR3 bases: TGTGCCAGTAGGACGATGGGCAGGGAGGATGGCTACACCTTC. The variable domain in full, with the rest retrieved from reference TRBV19 and TRBJ1-2, is DGGITQSPKYLFRKEGQNVTLSCEQNLNHDAMYWYRQDPGQGLRLIYYSQIVNDFQKGDIAEGYSVSREKKESFPLTVTSAQKNPTAFYLCASRTMGREDGYTFGSGTRLTVV.

This clone was counted only a few times. The chain combines TRBV12-3 or TRBV12-4 with TRBJ1-2; 10 nucleotides match TRBD1. J was trimmed by 7 bases and V by 4 bases; bases with no gene match: 3. CDR3 length: 13 residues. CDR3 nucleotides: TGTGCCAGCAGTTGGACAGGGGGAACTGGCTACACCTTC. It specifies CASSWTGGTGYTF.

V is TRBV4-1 and J is TRBJ2-2, with D tentatively TRBD2 (5 bases). The V gene lost 3 bases and the J gene lost 7 bases, with 12 bases spanning the gap. The CDR3 has 14 amino acids. Germline CDR1 reads MGHRA; CDR2 reads YSYEKL. The CDR3 DNA reads TGCGCCAGCAGCCAGACCCTAGCAATCGGGGAGCTGTTTTTT. Protein: CASSQTLAIGELFF.

The sample holds one count of this clone. The chain has TRBV30 and TRBJ2-1; the match to TRBD1 covers 9 bases. Losses at the gene ends were 3 bases for V and 10 bases for J; bases not matched to a gene: 7. CDR1 and CDR2 (germline): GTSNPN, SVGIG (reference sequence). The CDR3 consists of 13 residues. The chain's CDR3 is CAWRDRGELEQFF. CDR3 DNA: TGTGCCTGGAGGGACAGGGGTGAGTTAGAGCAGTTCTTC.

The chain recombines TRBV28 with TRBJ1-5; 9 bases fit TRBD1. Unmatched junction bases numbered 7, after V lost 7 bases and J lost 6 bases. The CDR3 length is 14 residues. Germline values: CDR1 MDHEN, CDR2 SYDVKM. CDR3 bases: TGTGCCAGCAACTCCGGGACAGGGAGTCAGCCCCAGCATTTT. Protein sequence: CASNSGTGSQPQHF.

This clone was counted a single time. This chain connects TRBV6-5 to TRBJ1-2; 7 bases fit TRBD1. In germline, CDR1 is MNHEY, CDR2 SVGAGI. The CDR3 length is 12 residues. Trimming removed 10 bases from V and 6 bases from J; junction bases left unmatched: 8. The CDR3 loop is CATQGVGDGYTF. Here the CDR3 DNA reads TGTGCCACTCAGGGGGTTGGGGATGGCTACACCTTC.

This clone showed up just once. The V gene is TRBV3-1 (or the pseudogene TRBV3-2), the J gene TRBJ2-3, with TRBD2 identical over 14 bases. Per germline, CDR1 LGHDT and CDR2 YNNKEL (reference sequence). V shed 4 bases and J 6 bases; nucleotides not matched to a gene: 6. The length of the CDR3 is 16 residues. The CDR3 DNA follows: TGTGCCAGCAGCCCGGGGACTAGCGGGAGACGGGATACGCAGTATTTT. Translated, it gives CASSPGTSGRRDTQYF.

The rearrangement uses TRBV14 and TRBJ1-6; a possible D gene is TRBD1 (5 bases). This CDR3 contains 17 residues. CDR1 is SGHDN, CDR2 FVKESK, per germline. The V end was cut by 4 bases, the J end by 4 bases, with 17 bases between. The CDR3 DNA is TGTGCCAGCAGCCCCCTCGGGGGTATCTGGTATAATTCACCCCTCCACTTT. Its translation is CASSPLGGIWYNSPLHF.

The CDR3 here is CASNPRGTNQPQHF. The CDR3 DNA reads as TGTGCCAGTAACCCTAGGGGGACCAATCAGCCCCAGCATTTT. The V and J genes are TRBV6-6 and TRBJ1-5; TRBD1 is a possible D gene (6 bases). Germline lookup yields CDR1 MNHNY and CDR2 SVGAGI (reference sequence). Trimming took 9 bases from V and 3 from J, leaving 15 bases between them. The CDR3 contains 14 residues.

The chain combines TRBV19 with TRBJ1-1, with D unclear. There are 13 residues in the CDR3. V gave up 8 bases and J gave up 5 bases, with 15 bases separating them. Germline V CDR1 and CDR2: LNHDA, SQIVND (reference sequence). The CDR3 bases are TGTGCCAGTGTCCCGGGGAAATTGACTGAAGCTTTCTTT. Protein sequence: CASVPGKLTEAFF. Full variable domain (remainder filled in from reference TRBV19 and TRBJ1-1): DGGITQSPKYLFRKEGQNVTLSCEQNLNHDAMYWYRQDPGQGLRLIYYSQIVNDFQKGDIAEGYSVSREKKESFPLTVTSAQKNPTAFYLCASVPGKLTEAFFGQGTRLTVV.